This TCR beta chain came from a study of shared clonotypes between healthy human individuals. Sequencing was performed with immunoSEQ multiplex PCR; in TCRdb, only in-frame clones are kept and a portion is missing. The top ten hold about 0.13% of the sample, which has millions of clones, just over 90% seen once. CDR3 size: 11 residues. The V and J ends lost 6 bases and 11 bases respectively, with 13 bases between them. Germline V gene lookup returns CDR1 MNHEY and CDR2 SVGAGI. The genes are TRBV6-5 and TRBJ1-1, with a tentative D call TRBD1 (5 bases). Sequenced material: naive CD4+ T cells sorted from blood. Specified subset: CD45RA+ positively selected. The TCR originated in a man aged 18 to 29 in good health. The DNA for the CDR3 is TGTGCCAGCAGAAGCGGGGCGGAGGCTTTCTTT. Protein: CASRSGAEAFF.